Each of the 26 T cell receptor beta chains below was sequenced from the same sample in a study of T cells in Graves' hyperthyroidism and ophthalmopathy. TCR beta CDR3 sequences were amplified from RNA transcripts. An initial round of RT-PCR targeting the TCR CDR3 relied on the HTBI primer set. Each CDR3 protein is one row after TCRdb ran MiXCR on the multiplex PCR reads. This table has some 400,000 distinct CDR3 sequences, about 18% appearing once. The specimen was blood. These receptors were taken from a woman in her late teens or twenties with Graves' hyperthyroidism.

This clonotype was seen repeatedly, ten times or more. The chain couples TRBV30 to TRBJ2-7, with D unclear. Trimming left V 4 bases short and J 0 bases short, with 7 bases between. The CDR3 runs to 12 residues. From germline, CDR1 is GTSNPN and CDR2 SVGIG (reference sequence). CDR3 loop: CAWKRYSYEQYF. The CDR3 DNA reads TGTGCCTGGAAAAGGTACTCCTACGAGCAGTACTTC. Full variable domain (missing parts from reference TRBV30 and TRBJ2-7): SQTIHQWPATLVQPVGSPLSLECTVEGTSNPNLYWYRQAAGRGLQLLFYSVGIGQISSEVPQNLSASRPQDRQFILSSKKLLLSDSGFYLCAWKRYSYEQYFGPGTRLTVT.

This clonotype was detected ten times or more. The genes are TRBV11-2 and TRBJ2-7; TRBD1 aligns across 9 bases. With 5 bases clipped from V and 1 base from J, the junction kept 18 bases outside the gene matches. Per germline, CDR1 SGHAT and CDR2 FQNNGV. This CDR3 has 19 amino acids. The CDR3 coding sequence is TGTGCCAGCAGCCCTACCCGCCGGGACAGGGTAGGAGCGTCCTACGAGCAGTACTTC. Amino acids: CASSPTRRDRVGASYEQYF.

This clonotype was counted only a few times. The chain recombines TRBV4-2 with TRBJ2-1, with TRBD1 identical over 12 bases. Trimming cost V 6 bases and J 4 bases; bases outside gene matches: 4. The CDR3 is made up of 15 amino acids. Germline-derived CDR1 and CDR2 are LGHNA and YNFKEQ. The DNA for the CDR3 is TGTGCCAGCAGAATGGGACAGGGGGCTTACAATGAGCAGTTCTTC. The encoded protein is CASRMGQGAYNEQFF.

This clonotype has at least ten counts. The CDR3 spells CASSERGLGTGELFF. CDR3 nucleotide sequence: TGTGCCAGCAGCGAAAGGGGGCTTGGAACCGGGGAGCTGTTTTTT. The chain joins TRBV6-1 to TRBJ2-2; 7 bases are a match to TRBD1. The CDR3 has 15 residues. Germline V gives CDR1 MNHNS, CDR2 SASEGT. The trim removed 6 bases at V and 5 bases at J, leaving 9 bases unmatched.

This clonotype came up many times. This rearrangement joins TRBV5-1 to TRBJ2-3, with unresolved D. Germline CDR1 is SGHRS and CDR2 is YFSETQ. CDR3 length: 12 residues. The V and J ends lost 4 bases and 4 bases respectively, with 7 bases between them. CDR3 bases: TGCGCCAGCAGCACCCTTGCAGATACGCAGTATTTT. Translating gives CASSTLADTQYF.

The rearrangement uses TRBV30 and TRBJ2-3, with 8 nucleotides matching TRBD2. CDR3 length equals 13 residues. CDR1 and CDR2 from the germline V gene are GTSNPN and SVGIG (reference sequence). Trimming at V came to 3 bases and at J to 5 bases, leaving 4 bases not matched to a gene. The CDR3 is CAWRLAVGDTQYF. The CDR3 DNA follows: TGTGCCTGGAGACTAGCGGTGGGAGATACGCAGTATTTT.

There are many counts of this clonotype. This chain connects TRBV27 to TRBJ2-7; the D gene is possibly TRBD2 (5 bases). The CDR3 extends over 13 amino acids. The germline CDR1 and CDR2 sequences are MNHEY and SMNVEV (reference sequence). Trimming stripped 4 bases from V and 0 bases from J, with 7 bases between. The CDR3 region is CASSSGNSYEQYF. The CDR3 DNA sequence: TGTGCCAGCAGTTCCGGGAACTCCTACGAGCAGTACTTC.

This sequence joins TRBV20-1 and TRBJ2-2; D possibly corresponds to TRBD2 (6 bases). Trimming took off 3 bases at V and 5 bases at J, with 10 bases between the two ends. CDR1 is DFQATT and CDR2 is SNEGSKA in the germline V gene (reference sequence). The CDR3 contains 13 residues. Here the CDR3 reads CSASYAGTGELFF. CDR3 DNA sequence: TGCAGTGCTAGTTACGCGGGAACCGGGGAGCTGTTTTTT.

Ten or more counts support this clonotype. The rearrangement uses TRBV6-1 and TRBJ2-2, with 11 bases matching TRBD1. Germline CDR1 is MNHNS and CDR2 is SASEGT. CDR3 length: 15 amino acids. The trim removed 1 base at V and 6 bases at J, leaving 1 base unmatched. The DNA for the CDR3 is TGTGCCAGCAGTGAAGGGACAGGGGGCGCCGGGGAGCTGTTTTTT. Amino acids: CASSEGTGGAGELFF.

This clonotype appeared many times. The chain has TRBV12-3 or TRBV12-4 and TRBJ2-2; the D gene is possibly TRBD2 (5 bases). Trimming pared 8 bases from V and 6 bases from J, leaving 13 bases between. The CDR3 is 13 residues long. In DNA form, the CDR3 reads TGTGCCAGCTCTCAACCGGGGTCCGGGGAGCTGTTTTTT. Encoded protein: CASSQPGSGELFF.

The chain couples TRBV15 to TRBJ1-1; D perhaps matches TRBD1 (5 bases). V was pared by 4 bases and J by 0 bases, with 18 bases between. The CDR3 sequence is 17 residues long. Germline lookup yields CDR1 LNHNV and CDR2 YYDKDF (reference sequence). CDR3 sequence (DNA): TGTGCCACCAGCACCAACCTTCGGGGCGGAATGAACACTGAAGCTTTCTTT. Translating gives CATSTNLRGGMNTEAFF. Combining the CDR3 with reference TRBV15 and TRBJ1-1 gives the whole variable domain DAMVIQNPRYQVTQFGKPVTLSCSQTLNHNVMYWYQQKSSQAPKLLFHYYDKDFNNEADTPDNFQSRRPNTSFCFLDIRSPGLGDTAMYLCATSTNLRGGMNTEAFFGQGTRLTVV.

This clonotype was seen ten or more times. The chain has TRBV19 and TRBJ2-7, with 7 bases aligning to TRBD2. CDR1 and CDR2 (germline): LNHDA, SQIVND (reference sequence). The J segment lost 4 bases and the V segment lost 7 bases, leaving 4 bases of the junction unmatched. The CDR3 is 12 amino acids. This CDR3 is CASIGGTYEQYF. DNA for the CDR3: TGTGCCAGTATCGGGGGGACGTACGAGCAGTACTTC.

This clonotype was detected ten times or more. The V and J genes are TRBV13 and TRBJ2-7, with D perhaps TRBD1 or TRBD2 (5 bases each). This CDR3 contains 14 residues. Trimming pared 0 bases from V and 6 bases from J, leaving 12 bases between. In germline, CDR1 is PRHDT, CDR2 FYEKMQ (reference sequence). In DNA form, the CDR3 reads TGTGCCAGCAGCTTAGGCCGGGGCTTTGGCGAGCAGTACTTC. The encoded protein is CASSLGRGFGEQYF.

This clonotype was recorded at least ten times. J is TRBJ2-5 and V is TRBV4-2, with 10 bases identical to TRBD2. This CDR3 region has 17 residues. The germline CDR1 and CDR2 sequences are LGHNA and YNFKEQ. The V segment lost 4 bases and the J segment 4 bases; nucleotides outside the gene matches: 12. The CDR3 region is CASSRLTLAGRRETQYF. In DNA form, the CDR3 reads TGTGCCAGCAGCCGTCTAACACTAGCGGGGAGGCGAGAGACCCAGTACTTC.

The chain uses TRBV25-1 and TRBJ2-5; the D is unclear. The V and J ends lost 3 bases and 4 bases respectively, with 15 bases between them. The CDR3 runs 15 residues. CDR1 MGHDK and CDR2 SYGVNS come from the germline V gene. CDR3 DNA sequence: TGTGCCAGCAGTGACCCCCGGCAGGTGACAGAGACCCAGTACTTC. It specifies CASSDPRQVTETQYF.

The chain links TRBV18 to TRBJ1-6; 7 positions match TRBD1. CDR3 size: 13 residues. The germline gives CDR1 KGHSH, CDR2 LQKENI. The V segment lost 3 bases and the J segment 10 bases; nucleotides outside the gene matches: 3. The CDR3 loop is CASSPTGDSPLHF. The DNA of the CDR3 is TGTGCCAGCTCACCTACAGGGGACTCACCCCTCCACTTT.

This clonotype was counted only a few times. The rearrangement uses TRBV9 and TRBJ1-1; no clear D gene. There are 13 residues in the CDR3. Trimming took off 4 bases at V and 8 bases at J, with 15 bases between the two ends. The germline V gene has CDR1 SGDLS and CDR2 YYNGEE. In nucleotides, the CDR3 is TGTGCCAGCAGCCCGTTAACGACGGAAGAAGCTTTCTTT. Translation: CASSPLTTEEAFF. The variable domain in full, with the rest retrieved from reference TRBV9 and TRBJ1-1, is DSGVTQTPKHLITATGQRVTLRCSPRSGDLSVYWYQQSLDQGLQFLIQYYNGEERAKGNILERFSAQQFPDLHSELNLSSLELGDSALYFCASSPLTTEEAFFGQGTRLTVV.

A note on this clonotype: The germline gene is not matched at one end of the junction; a read error may be the cause. The chain employs TRBV20-1 and TRBJ1-5, with D perhaps matching TRBD1 (6 bases). CDR1 is DFQATT and CDR2 is SNEGSKA in the germline V gene (reference sequence). This CDR3 comprises 19 residues. The CDR3 sequence: CSARSLGAGVLSSNQPEHF. CDR3 nucleotide sequence: TGCAGTGCTAGAAGTCTAGGGGCAGGGGTCCTAAGCAGCAATCAGCCCGAGCATTTT.

This clonotype was recorded many times. V and J are TRBV15 and TRBJ2-5, with 11 nucleotides matching TRBD2. From germline, CDR1 is LNHNV and CDR2 YYDKDF (reference sequence). The ends lost 4 bases at V and 7 bases at J; junction bases unmatched: 14. The CDR3 sequence is 17 residues long. The CDR3, as DNA: TGTGCCACCAGCAAAGGCCCGGGACTAGCGGAGGAGGGGACCCAGTACTTC. This encodes CATSKGPGLAEEGTQYF.

There are many counts of this clonotype. The J gene is TRBJ2-2, the V gene TRBV6-5; D is possibly TRBD1 (7 bases). CDR1 is MNHEY and CDR2 is SVGAGI in the germline V gene. CDR3 length: 17 residues. Trimming removed 0 bases at V and 7 bases at J, with 18 bases between. CDR3 nucleotide sequence: TGTGCCAGCAGTTACTCAAGGAGGGCTCGGACAGGCGGGGAGCTGTTTTTT. This translates into CASSYSRRARTGGELFF.

This clonotype was observed many times. The J gene is TRBJ2-4, the V gene TRBV27; D gene ambiguous. V was trimmed by 3 bases and J by 0 bases, leaving 6 bases between them. Germline V gene lookup returns CDR1 MNHEY and CDR2 SMNVEV (reference sequence). The CDR3 totals 14 residues. CDR3 sequence (DNA): TGTGCCAGCAGTTTGGGGATAGCCAAAAACATTCAGTACTTC. Protein sequence: CASSLGIAKNIQYF.

This clonotype occurred many times. V usage is TRBV29-1 and J usage is TRBJ2-5; D is unclear. Germline V gene sequence: CDR1 SQVTM, CDR2 ANQGSEA. The CDR3 extends over 15 amino acids. V lost 4 bases, J lost 4 bases, and 19 bases lay in between. CDR3 amino acids: CSVASTSVLGETQYF. The CDR3, as DNA: TGCAGCGTTGCTTCTACCAGTGTGCTGGGAGAGACCCAGTACTTC.

This clonotype was observed a single time. A read error may produce the germline difference seen at one junction end. This chain uses TRBV6-5 with TRBJ2-5, with D uncertain. This CDR3 comprises 12 residues. Germline V gene lookup returns CDR1 MNHEY and CDR2 SVGAGI. Here the CDR3 DNA reads TGTGCCAGCAAAGTCTCCCAAGAAACCCAGTACTTC. The encoded protein is CASKVSQETQYF.

This clonotype was detected ten times or more. The gene calls are TRBV19 and TRBJ1-2, with D possibly matching TRBD1 (5 bases). CDR3 size: 13 residues. Germline lookup yields CDR1 LNHDA and CDR2 SQIVND (reference sequence). V lost 3 bases and J 4 bases, leaving 9 bases between the germline ends. The CDR3 is CASSIGTRYGYTF. The CDR3 DNA reads as TGTGCCAGTAGTATCGGGACTCGCTATGGCTACACCTTC.

This clonotype was counted ten times or more. This CDR3 is CASSQDLSGTGDGYTF. In DNA, the CDR3 is TGCGCCAGCAGCCAAGATTTAAGCGGGACAGGGGATGGCTACACCTTC. This sequence joins TRBV4-1 and TRBJ1-2, with 10 bases matching TRBD1. The CDR3 loop spans 16 amino acids. The V segment lost 0 bases and the J segment 6 bases; nucleotides outside the gene matches: 7. Germline values: CDR1 MGHRA, CDR2 YSYEKL.

This clonotype was counted many times. The chain employs TRBV5-1 and TRBJ1-1; 10 nucleotides line up with TRBD1. CDR3 length: 13 amino acids. In germline, CDR1 is SGHRS, CDR2 YFSETQ. The V gene end was trimmed by 6 bases and the J gene end by 6 bases; junction bases not matched to a gene: 5. CDR3 sequence: CASKGTGEAEAFF. Written as DNA, the CDR3 is TGCGCCAGCAAAGGGACAGGGGAAGCTGAAGCTTTCTTT.